Below are 30 T cell receptor beta chains sequenced from a single sample in a study of cytomegalovirus exposure and HLA in healthy donors. The study ran its PCR with 60 Vbeta and 13 Jbeta primers. Profiled with immunoSEQ multiplex PCR; TCRdb holds only in-frame clones, not every one. This sample's table has roughly 60,000 clones. The sample was PBMCs. The receptors originated from a woman younger than 35 in good health and CMV-seronegative.

The chain couples TRBV6-6 to TRBJ2-7; 9 nucleotides match TRBD2. V was clipped by 0 bases and J by 2 bases; unmatched bases: 5. The CDR3 extends over 16 amino acids. CDR1 and CDR2 from the germline V gene are MNHNY and SVGAGI (reference sequence). CDR3 nucleotide sequence: TGTGCCAGCAGTTACTCGAGCGGGGGGCCAGCCTACGAGCAGTACTTC. It specifies CASSYSSGGPAYEQYF.

This chain joins TRBV7-2 and TRBJ1-2; D is undetermined. The germline gives CDR1 SGHTA, CDR2 FQGNSA. The V and J ends lost 3 bases and 4 bases respectively, with 18 bases between them. The CDR3 runs 16 residues. The CDR3 loop is CASSLGPPGRIYGYTF. DNA of the CDR3: TGTGCCAGCAGCTTGGGCCCCCCTGGCAGGATCTATGGCTACACCTTC.

The chain employs TRBV5-6 and TRBJ2-5; the D is unclear. Germline V gene lookup returns CDR1 SGHDT and CDR2 YYEEEE. The CDR3 is 12 residues long. Trimming cost V 4 bases and J 7 bases, with 11 bases left between them. CDR3 residues: CASSPRPGTQYF. The CDR3 bases are TGTGCCAGCAGCCCTCGGCCGGGGACCCAGTACTTC.

This chain connects TRBV6-5 to TRBJ1-1; perhaps TRBD1 as D (6 bases). Trimming shortened V by 1 base and J by 4 bases, and 10 bases separated the two germline ends. Germline CDR1 reads MNHEY; CDR2 reads SVGAGI. This CDR3 has 14 amino acids. The CDR3 DNA reads TGTGCCAGCAGTTACTTCCAGGGGAGCACTGAAGCTTTCTTT. Translating gives CASSYFQGSTEAFF.

CDR3 residues: CASSTGQGRHEQYF. The CDR3 nucleotides read TGTGCCAGCAGTACGGGACAGGGTCGACACGAGCAGTACTTC. V usage is TRBV6-5 and J usage is TRBJ2-7, with TRBD1 matching 9 bases. The CDR3 totals 14 residues. J gave up 5 bases and V 5 bases, and 7 bases lay outside the gene matches. The germline gives CDR1 MNHEY, CDR2 SVGAGI.

Of note for this clone: The same CDR3 can be traced to other DNA sequences in this sample. The gene calls are TRBV4-1 and TRBJ2-3; 8 bases agree with TRBD1. The CDR3 runs to 16 residues. Germline lookup yields CDR1 MGHRA and CDR2 YSYEKL. After removal of 4 bases from V and 3 bases from J, the junction contained 9 bases not matched to a gene. This CDR3 is CASSLGQGRLTDTQYF. CDR3 DNA sequence: TGCGCCAGCAGCCTCGGACAGGGAAGGTTAACAGATACGCAGTATTTT.

V and J are TRBV18 and TRBJ2-3; 10 bases are a match to TRBD2. The length of the CDR3 is 16 residues. The germline gives CDR1 KGHSH, CDR2 LQKENI. The junction had 5 bases not matched to a gene; V was cut back by 3 bases and J by 2 bases. CDR3 bases: TGTGCCAGCTCACCGCTGACTAGCGGGTACACAGATACGCAGTATTTT. This sequence encodes CASSPLTSGYTDTQYF. The full variable domain, with the rest looked up from reference TRBV18 and TRBJ2-3, is NAGVMQNPRHLVRRRGQEARLRCSPMKGHSHVYWYRQLPEEGLKFMVYLQKENIIDESGMPKERFSAEFPKEGPSILRIQQVVRGDSAAYFCASSPLTSGYTDTQYFGPGTRLTVL.

V usage is TRBV9 and J usage is TRBJ1-2; no clear D. Germline CDR1 SGDLS, CDR2 YYNGEE. This CDR3 spans 13 amino acids. Trimming stripped 0 bases from V and 6 bases from J, with 9 bases between. CDR3: CASSVDPTHGYTF. In DNA, the CDR3 is TGTGCCAGCAGCGTAGACCCCACTCATGGCTACACCTTC.

The rearrangement links TRBV6-5 to TRBJ1-2, with TRBD1 as a possible D gene (5 bases). Trimming left V 6 bases short and J 2 bases short, with 10 bases between. Germline lookup yields CDR1 MNHEY and CDR2 SVGAGI. CDR3 length: 13 amino acids. Here the CDR3 reads CASSPDRNYGYTF. In DNA form, the CDR3 reads TGTGCCAGCAGCCCAGACAGAAACTATGGCTACACCTTC.

Here the CDR3 reads CASSSGQENNEQFF. In DNA form, the CDR3 reads TGCGCCAGCAGCTCGGGACAGGAGAACAATGAGCAGTTCTTC. V usage is TRBV5-1 and J usage is TRBJ2-1, with 8 bases aligning to TRBD1. With V trimmed by 3 bases and J by 5 bases, 4 bases remained unmatched. Per germline, CDR1 SGHRS and CDR2 YFSETQ. CDR3 length: 14 amino acids.

V and J are TRBV4-1 and TRBJ1-6; D gene uncertain. Germline V CDR1 and CDR2: MGHRA, YSYEKL. The ends were cut back, 5 bases at V and 4 bases at J, with 21 bases in the middle. The CDR3 extends over 18 amino acids. In nucleotides, the CDR3 is TGCGCCAGCAGCAAGAGACGGTCGAGGGATGGATATAATTCACCCCTCCACTTT. Translated: CASSKRRSRDGYNSPLHF.

The rearrangement joins TRBV6-6 to TRBJ1-2, with D possibly being TRBD1 (6 bases). Germline-derived CDR1 and CDR2 are MNHNY and SVGAGI (reference sequence). Trimming removed 2 bases at V and 4 bases at J, with 17 bases between. CDR3 length equals 16 residues. The CDR3 reads CASSYPTGLGPYGYTF. CDR3 bases: TGTGCCAGCAGTTACCCGACAGGACTCGGTCCCTATGGCTACACCTTC.

Note on this clone: This specimen includes other DNA sequences encoding the same CDR3. The chain employs TRBV2 and TRBJ1-5, with TRBD1 matching 7 bases. This CDR3 is 13 amino acids long. Germline trimming cut 6 bases from V and 7 bases from J; bases unmatched to any gene: 6. Germline V gene sequence: CDR1 SNHLY, CDR2 FYNNEI. This CDR3 is CASRERQGQPQHF. The CDR3 DNA follows: TGTGCCAGCAGAGAGAGACAGGGACAGCCCCAGCATTTT.

The chain is built from TRBV6-5 and TRBJ2-1, with D hard to call. V lost 2 bases and J lost 1, with 9 bases in between. This CDR3 is 15 amino acids long. Looked up from germline, CDR1 is MNHEY and CDR2 is SVGAGI. The CDR3 DNA follows: TGTGCCAGCAGTTACGACTTAAGGTCCTACAATGAGCAGTTCTTC. Protein product: CASSYDLRSYNEQFF.

V and J are TRBV6-5 and TRBJ2-7; weak D call: TRBD1 (5 bases). The CDR3 covers 15 residues. CDR1 and CDR2 (germline): MNHEY, SVGAGI. V shed 2 bases and J shed 2 bases, with 13 bases lying between them. CDR3 in DNA: TGTGCCAGCAGTTACGGGAAAGGCAGGGCCTACGAGCAGTACTTC. Translating gives CASSYGKGRAYEQYF.

The genes are TRBV6-5 and TRBJ1-6; 10 positions match TRBD1. Looked up from germline, CDR1 is MNHEY and CDR2 is SVGAGI. V gave up 2 bases and J gave up 9 bases; unmatched junction bases: 7. This CDR3 comprises 16 residues. CDR3 amino acids: CASSYDRGLAASPLHF. CDR3 sequence (DNA): TGTGCCAGCAGTTACGACAGGGGGCTCGCCGCTTCACCCCTCCACTTT.

The chain recombines TRBV7-9 with TRBJ2-2, with TRBD1 matching 8 bases. The ends lost 5 bases at V and 4 bases at J; junction bases unmatched: 3. Germline V CDR1 and CDR2: SEHNR, FQNEAQ (reference sequence). The CDR3 runs to 14 residues. The CDR3 region is CASSEDRATGELFF. As DNA, the CDR3 is TGTGCCAGCAGCGAGGACAGGGCCACCGGGGAGCTGTTTTTT.

This chain connects TRBV5-6 to TRBJ2-1; 10 bases are shared with TRBD2. Germline CDR1 and CDR2: SGHDT and YYEEEE. The CDR3 loop spans 15 amino acids. J was trimmed by 4 bases and V by 2 bases; bases with no gene match: 3. For the CDR3, the DNA is TGTGCCAGCAGCTTCGGACTAGCGGAATACAATGAGCAGTTCTTC. Encoded protein: CASSFGLAEYNEQFF.

The genes are TRBV12-5 and TRBJ1-6; 8 positions agree with TRBD1. The germline gives CDR1 LGHNT, CDR2 FRNRAP. Germline trimming cut 5 bases from V and 9 bases from J; bases unmatched to any gene: 9. CDR3 length equals 15 residues. The CDR3 spells CASGPSGTGSSPLHF. CDR3 coding DNA: TGTGCTAGTGGTCCCTCAGGGACAGGTAGTTCACCCCTCCACTTT.

V usage is TRBV5-1 and J usage is TRBJ2-1; 7 nucleotides match TRBD2. V lost 2 bases and J lost 9; bases outside the gene matches: 8. The CDR3 is made up of 14 amino acids. Germline values: CDR1 SGHRS, CDR2 YFSETQ. Written as DNA, the CDR3 is TGCGCCAGCAGCTTCCAGACGGGGGAGGGTGAGCAGTTCTTC. It translates to CASSFQTGEGEQFF.

The chain is built from TRBV6-5 and TRBJ2-5; D is ambiguous. CDR1 and CDR2 from the germline V gene are MNHEY and SVGAGI. This CDR3 has 13 amino acids. V dropped 0 bases and J dropped 5 bases, with 7 bases sitting between them. The CDR3 region is CASSYSRMETQYF. The CDR3 nucleotides are TGTGCCAGCAGTTACTCGAGAATGGAGACCCAGTACTTC.

The chain combines TRBV7-3 with TRBJ1-1, with D hard to call. Trimming cost V 1 base and J 3 bases, with 6 bases left between them. From germline, CDR1 is SGHTA and CDR2 FQGTGA. CDR3 size: 13 residues. The CDR3, as DNA: TGTGCCAGCAGCTTAATAGAGGACACTGAAGCTTTCTTT. It encodes CASSLIEDTEAFF.

The genes are TRBV7-9 and TRBJ1-4, with 9 nucleotides matching TRBD1. Per germline, CDR1 SEHNR and CDR2 FQNEAQ (reference sequence). The V and J ends lost 5 bases and 5 bases, in that order; junction bases with no gene match: 6. The CDR3 loop spans 15 amino acids. This CDR3 is CASSPTGGLNEKLFF. In DNA, the CDR3 is TGTGCCAGCAGCCCTACAGGGGGCTTGAATGAAAAACTGTTTTTT.

The chain uses TRBV6-5 and TRBJ1-1; 8 bases align to TRBD1. The CDR3 covers 13 residues. The germline V gene encodes CDR1 MNHEY and CDR2 SVGAGI. The trim removed 6 bases at V and 11 bases at J, leaving 11 bases unmatched. As DNA, the CDR3 is TGTGCCAGCAGCCCGCGACAGGGGTTACGGGCTTTCTTT. Translating it yields CASSPRQGLRAFF.

The genes are TRBV10-3 and TRBJ2-5; weak D call: TRBD1 (6 bases). CDR1 is ENHRY and CDR2 is SYGVKD in the germline V gene. The ends were cut back, 4 bases at V and 2 bases at J, with 11 bases in the middle. The CDR3 contains 14 residues. CDR3 protein: CAISALDSQETQYF. The CDR3 nucleotides read TGTGCCATCAGTGCTTTGGACAGTCAAGAGACCCAGTACTTC.

The chain employs TRBV5-6 and TRBJ1-5; D may be TRBD1 (5 bases). V gave up 3 bases and J gave up 3 bases, with 10 bases separating them. In germline, CDR1 is SGHDT, CDR2 YYEEEE. This CDR3 comprises 14 residues. The CDR3 spells CASSWQGLNQPQHF. DNA for the CDR3: TGTGCCAGCAGCTGGCAGGGCCTCAATCAGCCCCAGCATTTT.

The rearrangement links TRBV6-5 to TRBJ2-7; 10 bases match TRBD2. V shed 5 bases and J 3 bases; nucleotides not matched to a gene: 7. The CDR3 extends over 15 amino acids. Germline-derived CDR1 and CDR2 are MNHEY and SVGAGI. Written as DNA, the CDR3 is TGTGCCAGCAGTCGAACTAGCGGGATACGCTACGAGCAGTACTTC. Its translation is CASSRTSGIRYEQYF.

The chain carries TRBV5-1 and TRBJ2-7; a weak D match, TRBD1 (6 bases). Trimming cost V 4 bases and J 2 bases, with 10 bases left between them. This CDR3 spans 13 amino acids. From germline, CDR1 is SGHRS and CDR2 YFSETQ. Here the CDR3 reads CASSPRTAYEQYF. As DNA, the CDR3 is TGCGCCAGCAGCCCCAGGACAGCCTACGAGCAGTACTTC.

This chain uses TRBV27 with TRBJ2-3; 11 bases are shared with TRBD2. In germline, CDR1 is MNHEY, CDR2 SMNVEV (reference sequence). Losses at the gene ends were 4 bases for V and 4 bases for J; bases not matched to a gene: 7. The CDR3 runs 16 residues. The CDR3 sequence: CASSSLAGGWADTQYF. The DNA of the CDR3 is TGTGCCAGCAGTTCGCTAGCGGGAGGATGGGCAGATACGCAGTATTTT.

The chain is built from TRBV2 and TRBJ1-2; TRBD1 agrees at 9 bases. CDR3 length: 16 residues. Trimming cost V 5 bases and J 5 bases; bases outside gene matches: 12. In germline, CDR1 is SNHLY, CDR2 FYNNEI. The CDR3 DNA follows: TGTGCCAGCAGTCACTCCGGGACAGGGCTACAGTATGGCTACACCTTC. It is translated as CASSHSGTGLQYGYTF. The full variable domain, with the rest looked up from reference TRBV2 and TRBJ1-2, is EPEVTQTPSHQVTQMGQEVILRCVPISNHLYFYWYRQILGQKVEFLVSFYNNEISEKSEIFDDQFSVERPDGSNFTLKIRSTKLEDSAMYFCASSHSGTGLQYGYTFGSGTRLTVV.